The entry below gives a single TCR beta chain sequence along with its context. Its target is not known. The data were taken from a study of cytomegalovirus exposure and HLA in healthy donors. Notes on the study in general: Listed as cytomegalovirus-associated were around 160 TCR beta chains.

Assay used: immunoSEQ multiplex PCR; TCRdb lists only in-frame clones, some missing. Of around 100,000 clones in the sample, approximately 95% were seen once. The V gene lost 6 bases and the J gene lost 8 bases, with 10 bases spanning the gap. Germline CDR1 MNHNS, CDR2 SASEGT. The CDR3 has 12 amino acids. This chain joins TRBV6-1 and TRBJ2-2; no reliable D call. The material sequenced was PBMCs. The TCR sequence derives from a woman aged 18-29 years in good health and CMV-seronegative. CDR3 in DNA: TGTGCCAGCAGATTTATTCTAGGGGAGCTGTTTTTT. Translated, it gives CASRFILGELFF.